This T cell receptor (beta chain) is from a study of T cells after somatic rescue of genetic block. TCRdb keeps only in-frame clones here, not all; method: immunoSEQ multiplex PCR. In the table there are about 63,000 clones, about 91% of which are singletons. The CDR3 loop spans 16 amino acids. Germline V lookup: CDR1 SGDLS, CDR2 YYNGEE. V dropped 0 bases and J dropped 1 base, with 13 bases sitting between them. The sample taken for sequencing was peripheral blood mononuclear cells (PBMCs). The genes are TRBV9 and TRBJ1-1; D unresolved. This receptor was taken from a man aged 40-50 years. The chain's CDR3 is CASSVGPYSTNTEAFF. The DNA of the CDR3 is TGTGCCAGCAGCGTAGGGCCTTATTCAACGAACACTGAAGCTTTCTTT.